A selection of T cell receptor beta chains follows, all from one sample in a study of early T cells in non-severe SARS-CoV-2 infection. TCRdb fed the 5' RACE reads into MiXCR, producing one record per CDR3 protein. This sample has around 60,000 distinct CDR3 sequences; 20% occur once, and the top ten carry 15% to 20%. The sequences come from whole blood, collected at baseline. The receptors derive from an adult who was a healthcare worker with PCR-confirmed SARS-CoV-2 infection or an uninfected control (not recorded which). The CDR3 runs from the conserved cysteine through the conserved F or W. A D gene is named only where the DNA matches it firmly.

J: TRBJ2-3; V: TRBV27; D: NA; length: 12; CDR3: CASSPQTDTQYF
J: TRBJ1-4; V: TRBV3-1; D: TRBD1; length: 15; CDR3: CASSRGGQHNEKLFF
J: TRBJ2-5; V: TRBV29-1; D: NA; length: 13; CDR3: CSVGIVMGETQYF
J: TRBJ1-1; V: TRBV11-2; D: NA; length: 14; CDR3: CASSPLRVWTEAFF
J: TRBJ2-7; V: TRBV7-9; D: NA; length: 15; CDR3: CASSLDRYRVYEQYF
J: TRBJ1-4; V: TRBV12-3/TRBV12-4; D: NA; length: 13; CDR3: CASSLMRDEKLFF
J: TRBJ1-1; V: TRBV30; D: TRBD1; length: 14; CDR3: CAWSWGQSHTEAFF
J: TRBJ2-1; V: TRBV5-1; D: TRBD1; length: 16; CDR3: CASSLTWGQGNNEQFF
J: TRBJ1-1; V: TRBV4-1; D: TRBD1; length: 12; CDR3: CASSQATGSAFF
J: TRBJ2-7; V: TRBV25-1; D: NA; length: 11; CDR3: CASSREYEQYF
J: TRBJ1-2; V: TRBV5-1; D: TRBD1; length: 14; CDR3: CASSSMTGEGGYTF
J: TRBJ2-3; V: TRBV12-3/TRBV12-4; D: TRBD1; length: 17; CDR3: CASNVRDRSLSTDTQYF
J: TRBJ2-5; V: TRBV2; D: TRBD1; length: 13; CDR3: CASSLDRAETQYF
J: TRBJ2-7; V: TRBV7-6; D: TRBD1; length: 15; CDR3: CASSPGTEFNLEQYF
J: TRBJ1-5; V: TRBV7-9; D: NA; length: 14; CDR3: CASSPDMPNQPQHF
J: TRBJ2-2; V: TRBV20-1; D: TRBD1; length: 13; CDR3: CSASYRGTGELFF
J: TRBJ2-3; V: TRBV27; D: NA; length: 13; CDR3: CASRRDLQDTQYF
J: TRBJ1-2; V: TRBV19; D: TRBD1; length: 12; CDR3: CASIQGAFGYTF
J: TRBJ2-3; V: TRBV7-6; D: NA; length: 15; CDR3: CASSLGSVMGDTQYF
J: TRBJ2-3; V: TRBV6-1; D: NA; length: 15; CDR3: CASITPGPPSDTQYF
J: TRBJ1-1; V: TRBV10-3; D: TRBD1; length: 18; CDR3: CAISESLGTRTGNTEAFF
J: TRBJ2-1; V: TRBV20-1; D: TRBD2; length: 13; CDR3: CSAASGGNNEQFF